One and the same sample provided the 28 T cell receptor beta chains below, sequenced in a study of shared clonotypes between healthy human individuals. Cells designated naive CD8 were CD45RO-negative and were positively selected for CCR7, with terminally differentiated effector memory CD45RA+ cells excluded. Assay: immunoSEQ multiplex PCR; the TCRdb copy retains only in-frame clones and omits some. The sample records hundreds of thousands of clones, approximately 96% being singletons. Source material: naive CD8+ T cells sorted from blood. All receptors derive from a woman aged 25 to 39 in good health.

The gene calls are TRBV28 and TRBJ2-2; TRBD1 is a possible D gene (7 bases). The length of the CDR3 is 14 residues. Trimming took off 6 bases at V and 7 bases at J, with 15 bases between the two ends. CDR1 is MDHEN, CDR2 SYDVKM, per germline. CDR3 DNA: TGTGCCAGCAGCCAGGGGGAGGTGTTCGGGGAGCTGTTTTTT. Protein product: CASSQGEVFGELFF.

V gene TRBV7-6 combines with J gene TRBJ2-5; possible D gene TRBD1, 6 bases. TRBJ2-7 matches the DNA end more closely, so the J call is doubtful. The CDR3 loop spans 13 amino acids. Germline V gene data show CDR1 as SGHVS and CDR2 as FNYEAQ. The CDR3 reads CASSPHTGYEQYF. In DNA form, the CDR3 reads TGTGCCAGCAGCCCGCATACAGGGTACGAGCAGTACTTC.

This clone has a single count. In the same sample, other DNA sequences code for this CDR3. The V and J genes are TRBV28 and TRBJ1-3; D is ambiguous. Trimming removed 3 bases at V and 0 bases at J, with 6 bases between. The length of the CDR3 is 14 residues. The germline V gene has CDR1 MDHEN and CDR2 SYDVKM. CDR3: CASSFRYSGNTIYF. Here the CDR3 DNA reads TGTGCCAGCAGTTTCCGTTACTCTGGAAACACCATATATTTT.

V gene TRBV9 combines with J gene TRBJ2-1, with 12 positions matching TRBD2. Germline V gene sequence: CDR1 SGDLS, CDR2 YYNGEE. With 4 bases clipped from V and 6 bases from J, the junction kept 8 bases outside the gene matches. CDR3 size: 16 residues. The CDR3 region has the DNA TGTGCCAGCAGCCCAAGGACTAGCGGGGCGGGCAATGAGCAGTTCTTC. Translated: CASSPRTSGAGNEQFF.

V and J are TRBV7-9 and TRBJ2-1; D not resolved. Trimming shortened V by 4 bases and J by 7 bases, and 11 bases separated the two germline ends. In germline, CDR1 is SEHNR, CDR2 FQNEAQ (reference sequence). The CDR3 is 13 amino acids. The CDR3 DNA sequence: TGTGCCAGCAGCTCTGGTAGCTCGAATGAGCAGTTCTTC. Residues: CASSSGSSNEQFF. The entire variable domain, with the rest obtained from reference TRBV7-9 and TRBJ2-1, is as follows: DTGVSQNPRHKITKRGQNVTFRCDPISEHNRLYWYRQTLGQGPEFLTYFQNEAQLEKSRLLSDRFSAERPKGSFSTLEIQRTEQGDSAMYLCASSSGSSNEQFFGPGTRLTVL.

The V gene is TRBV28, the J gene TRBJ2-1; no clear D gene. The germline V and J ends were trimmed by 8 bases and 8 bases, with 16 bases remaining between them. CDR3 length: 13 residues. Germline CDR1 is MDHEN and CDR2 is SYDVKM. Here the CDR3 DNA reads TGTGCCAGCCGATCGGAATTTGAGGATGAGCAGTTCTTC. Protein product: CASRSEFEDEQFF. Full variable domain (rest looked up from reference TRBV28 and TRBJ2-1): DVKVTQSSRYLVKRTGEKVFLECVQDMDHENMFWYRQDPGLGLRLIYFSYDVKMKEKGDIPEGYSVSREKKERFSLILESASTNQTSMYLCASRSEFEDEQFFGPGTRLTVL.

V usage is TRBV28 and J usage is TRBJ2-3; D uncertain. CDR3 length: 14 residues. V lost 3 bases to trimming and J lost 1 base, with 8 bases between them. CDR1 MDHEN and CDR2 SYDVKM come from the germline V gene. In nucleotides, the CDR3 is TGTGCCAGCAGTTTCGGGCAGGGCACAGATACGCAGTATTTT. Protein sequence: CASSFGQGTDTQYF.

This sequence joins TRBV13 and TRBJ1-4; no definite D call. The germline V gene has CDR1 PRHDT and CDR2 FYEKMQ (reference sequence). The CDR3 totals 18 residues. The V end lost 0 bases, the J end lost 1 base, and 15 bases lay between the germline ends. The CDR3: CASSLGYGGRRTNEKLFF. CDR3 DNA sequence: TGTGCCAGCAGCTTAGGCTATGGAGGTAGAAGAACTAATGAAAAACTGTTTTTT.

The chain couples TRBV6-5 to TRBJ1-2; tentative D call: TRBD1 (5 bases). V lost 5 bases and J 4 bases, leaving 17 bases between the germline ends. This CDR3 region has 15 residues. The germline gives CDR1 MNHEY, CDR2 SVGAGI. Written as DNA, the CDR3 is TGTGCCAGCAGTACGGACATTTCGGGGCTCTATGGCTACACCTTC. It translates to CASSTDISGLYGYTF.

The V and J genes are TRBV11-1 and TRBJ1-1, with D possibly matching TRBD1 (5 bases). The V and J ends lost 1 base and 0 bases respectively, with 15 bases between them. The CDR3 spans 17 residues. Germline CDR1 reads SGHAT; CDR2 reads FQDESV (reference sequence). CDR3 residues: CASSLDTTRGLNTEAFF. CDR3 sequence (DNA): TGTGCCAGCAGCTTAGATACCACTCGGGGCTTGAACACTGAAGCTTTCTTT.

V gene TRBV9 combines with J gene TRBJ2-1; TRBD1 aligns across 7 bases. Germline V CDR1 and CDR2: SGDLS, YYNGEE. The CDR3 totals 16 residues. The ends lost 2 bases at V and 6 bases at J; junction bases unmatched: 11. The CDR3, as DNA: TGTGCCAGCAGCGTGGAGACAGGGCTTCAGCTCAATGAGCAGTTCTTC. Amino acid sequence: CASSVETGLQLNEQFF.

Turning to this clone: In the same sample, other DNA sequences code for this CDR3. V gene TRBV5-1 combines with J gene TRBJ2-7; 7 nucleotides line up with TRBD1. Germline CDR1 and CDR2: SGHRS and YFSETQ. The CDR3 spans 14 residues. V trimming: 4 bases; J trimming: 0 bases; junction bases outside the gene matches: 4. CDR3 nucleotides: TGCGCCAGCAGCGTGGACAGGAGCTCCTACGAGCAGTACTTC. Translating gives CASSVDRSSYEQYF.

The chain uses TRBV7-8 and TRBJ2-7; possibly TRBD1 for D (6 bases). This CDR3 has 15 amino acids. Germline V gene sequence: CDR1 SGHVS, CDR2 FQNEAQ. Trimming shortened V by 0 bases and J by 0 bases, and 9 bases separated the two germline ends. The CDR3 loop is CASSLAGRGSYEQYF. CDR3 sequence (DNA): TGTGCCAGCAGCTTAGCGGGCAGGGGCTCCTACGAGCAGTACTTC.

The chain has TRBV5-8 and TRBJ2-6, with unresolved D. The CDR3 is made up of 15 amino acids. Per the germline V gene, CDR1 is SGHTS and CDR2 is YDEGEE. Between the trimmed V and J ends, which lost 2 bases and 0 bases, there was a span of 6 bases. This CDR3 reads CASSFLSSGANVLTF. As DNA, the CDR3 is TGTGCCAGCAGCTTCCTTTCCTCTGGGGCCAACGTCCTGACTTTC.

The J gene is TRBJ2-7, the V gene TRBV28; TRBD1 aligns across 10 bases. The germline V gene encodes CDR1 MDHEN and CDR2 SYDVKM. With 5 bases clipped from V and 3 bases from J, the junction kept 7 bases outside the gene matches. The CDR3 contains 15 residues. CDR3 DNA sequence: TGTGCCAGCAGTATCCGGGACAGGGGATACTACGAGCAGTACTTC. Translated: CASSIRDRGYYEQYF.

The V gene is TRBV15, the J gene TRBJ1-5; D not certain. Germline lookup yields CDR1 LNHNV and CDR2 YYDKDF (reference sequence). V lost 3 bases and J lost 2, with 11 bases in between. CDR3 size: 15 residues. The CDR3 DNA follows: TGTGCCACCAGCAGTGACCTTGCGGGCAATCAGCCCCAGCATTTT. Translated, it gives CATSSDLAGNQPQHF. The full variable domain, rest sourced from reference TRBV15 and TRBJ1-5, is DAMVIQNPRYQVTQFGKPVTLSCSQTLNHNVMYWYQQKSSQAPKLLFHYYDKDFNNEADTPDNFQSRRPNTSFCFLDIRSPGLGDTAMYLCATSSDLAGNQPQHFGDGTRLSIL.

This clone was recorded once. The chain has TRBV7-9 and TRBJ1-2; the D gene is possibly TRBD1 (6 bases). V was shortened by 6 bases and J by 4 bases, with 9 bases between the two germline ends. Germline values: CDR1 SEHNR, CDR2 FQNEAQ (reference sequence). The CDR3 consists of 12 residues. The CDR3 loop is CASRGAGYGYTF. The DNA of the CDR3 is TGTGCCAGCAGGGGGGCGGGCTATGGCTACACCTTC.

Turning to this clone: This CDR3 is also generated by other DNA sequences in the sample. The chain employs TRBV28 and TRBJ2-1; D gene ambiguous. The CDR3 sequence is 13 residues long. V was cut by 3 bases and J by 5 bases, with 8 bases left in between. CDR1 MDHEN and CDR2 SYDVKM come from the germline V gene. CDR3 DNA: TGTGCCAGCAGTTTTCGTCCTGACAATGAGCAGTTCTTC. This sequence encodes CASSFRPDNEQFF.

The V gene is TRBV6-5, the J gene TRBJ2-1; D gene uncertain. This CDR3 spans 14 amino acids. The ends were cut back, 2 bases at V and 9 bases at J, with 14 bases in the middle. Germline V gene lookup returns CDR1 MNHEY and CDR2 SVGAGI. The CDR3 coding sequence is TGTGCCAGCAGTTACCCCGATACGTACGGTGAGCAGTTCTTC. Its protein product is CASSYPDTYGEQFF.

V is TRBV21-1 and J is TRBJ2-1; the DNA was not compared with TRBD2, the D call given in the table. TRBV21-1 is termed a pseudogene. This CDR3 spans 13 amino acids. The CDR3 sequence is CASTLAGYNEQFF. The CDR3 region has the DNA TGTGCCAGCACCCTAGCGGGGTACAATGAGCAGTTCTTC.

Only one count was recorded for this clone. The V call is TRBV28, the J call TRBJ2-7; D gene uncertain. Germline CDR1 and CDR2: MDHEN and SYDVKM. V lost 4 bases to trimming and J lost 0 bases, with 16 bases between them. This CDR3 has 16 residues. The DNA for the CDR3 is TGTGCCAGCAGTTGGGCGTCGGTGGGTCCCTCCTACGAGCAGTACTTC. Residues: CASSWASVGPSYEQYF.

This clone was counted a single time. The rearrangement links TRBV27 to TRBJ2-5; possible D gene TRBD1, 5 bases. TRBJ2-7 matches the DNA end more closely, so the J call is doubtful. Germline-derived CDR1 and CDR2 are MNHEY and SMNVEV (reference sequence). The CDR3 runs to 14 residues. The CDR3 sequence: CASSLNRFPHEQYF. The CDR3 DNA reads TGTGCCAGCAGTCTAAACAGGTTTCCCCACGAGCAGTACTTC.

This chain links TRBV10-2 with TRBJ2-5, with D maybe TRBD2 (6 bases). Germline CDR1 reads WSHSY; CDR2 reads SAAADI. The CDR3 loop spans 13 amino acids. The ends were cut back, 6 bases at V and 5 bases at J, with 13 bases in the middle. CDR3 residues: CASSRDSWETQYF. CDR3 sequence (DNA): TGCGCCAGCAGCCGGGACTCTTGGGAGACCCAGTACTTC.

The chain links TRBV15 to TRBJ2-7; perhaps TRBD1 as D (6 bases). This CDR3 has 15 amino acids. V lost 0 bases and J lost 5, with 14 bases in between. CDR1 is LNHNV, CDR2 YYDKDF, per germline (reference sequence). The DNA of the CDR3 is TGTGCCACCAGCAGAGATCGAGCAGGGGTCCACGAGCAGTACTTC. This translates into CATSRDRAGVHEQYF.

The chain is built from TRBV13 and TRBJ2-7; tentatively, D is TRBD1 or TRBD2 (6 bases each). Germline assignment: CDR1 PRHDT and CDR2 FYEKMQ (reference sequence). Trimming stripped 5 bases from V and 1 base from J, with 9 bases between. The CDR3 runs to 13 residues. The CDR3 spells CASSGGPSYEQYF. The CDR3 DNA is TGTGCCAGCAGCGGGGGGCCTTCCTACGAGCAGTACTTC. The full variable domain, rest sourced from reference TRBV13 and TRBJ2-7, is AAGVIQSPRHLIKEKRETATLKCYPIPRHDTVYWYQQGPGQDPQFLISFYEKMQSDKGSIPDRFSAQQFSDYHSELNMSSLELGDSALYFCASSGGPSYEQYFGPGTRLTVT.

The chain links TRBV2 to TRBJ2-2; 7 positions agree with TRBD1. Germline CDR1 reads SNHLY; CDR2 reads FYNNEI. With 5 bases clipped from V and 2 bases from J, the junction kept 17 bases outside the gene matches. This CDR3 comprises 19 residues. The CDR3 protein is CASSRRSLTGASNTGELFF. CDR3 sequence (DNA): TGTGCCAGCAGTCGCCGGTCCCTTACAGGGGCGTCAAACACCGGGGAGCTGTTTTTT.

This sequence joins TRBV4-1 and TRBJ1-3; perhaps TRBD1 as D (5 bases). Germline CDR1 reads MGHRA; CDR2 reads YSYEKL. The CDR3 runs 17 residues. V was cut by 0 bases and J by 3 bases, with 15 bases left in between. Here the CDR3 DNA reads TGCGCCAGCAGCCAAGATCCCTGGGGAGGGGATGGAAACACCATATATTTT. Protein product: CASSQDPWGGDGNTIYF.

The CDR3 loop is CASNLDRAYEQYF. DNA of the CDR3: TGTGCCAGCAACCTCGACAGAGCCTACGAGCAGTACTTC. J is TRBJ2-7 and V is TRBV5-5, with a tentative D call TRBD1 (5 bases). This CDR3 contains 13 residues. The V gene's germline CDR1 is SGHKS and CDR2 YYEKEE (reference sequence). V gave up 6 bases and J gave up 2 bases, with 12 bases separating them.